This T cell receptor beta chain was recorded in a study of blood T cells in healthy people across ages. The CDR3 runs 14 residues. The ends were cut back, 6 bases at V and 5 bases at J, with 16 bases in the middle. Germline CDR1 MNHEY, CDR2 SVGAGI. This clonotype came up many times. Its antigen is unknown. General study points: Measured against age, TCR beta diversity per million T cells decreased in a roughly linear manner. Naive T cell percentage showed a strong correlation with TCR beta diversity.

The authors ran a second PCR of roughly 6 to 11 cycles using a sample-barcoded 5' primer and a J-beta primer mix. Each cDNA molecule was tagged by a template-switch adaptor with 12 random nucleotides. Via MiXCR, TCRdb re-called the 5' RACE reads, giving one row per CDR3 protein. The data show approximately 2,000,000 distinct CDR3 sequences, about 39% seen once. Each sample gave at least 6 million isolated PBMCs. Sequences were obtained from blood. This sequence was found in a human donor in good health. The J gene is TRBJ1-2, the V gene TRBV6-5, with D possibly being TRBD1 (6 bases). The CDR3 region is CASSLGGTLYGYTF. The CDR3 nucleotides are TGTGCCAGCAGCCTTGGAGGGACATTATATGGCTACACCTTC.